This T cell receptor (beta chain) was sequenced for a study of T cell responses to AZD1222 COVID-19 vaccine. Study-level points and caveats: Repertoire collection took place solely once the T cell response had peaked. A rise in Spike-specific TCR breadth and depth followed two AZD1222 doses. White British donors predominated, females outnumbered males, and clonal diversity was possibly underestimated.

The CDR3 contains 13 residues. Deletions cut 2 bases from V and 2 bases from J, with 6 bases between. CDR1 and CDR2 from the germline V gene are MDHEN and SYDVKM. Using immunoSEQ multiplex PCR, the repertoire was profiled, and TCRdb retains in-frame clones only, with some absent. The sample includes around 140,000 clones, about 90% of them seen just once. This clone appeared once. Antigen unknown. Specimen: peripheral blood, collected 28 days after the second dose of the MenACWY control vaccine. V is TRBV28 and J is TRBJ1-2; D remains unclear. The TCR sequence derives from an adult who received the MenACWY meningococcal vaccine as a control. CDR3: CASSLGRNYGYTF. In nucleotides, the CDR3 is TGTGCCAGCAGTTTAGGGAGAAACTATGGCTACACCTTC.